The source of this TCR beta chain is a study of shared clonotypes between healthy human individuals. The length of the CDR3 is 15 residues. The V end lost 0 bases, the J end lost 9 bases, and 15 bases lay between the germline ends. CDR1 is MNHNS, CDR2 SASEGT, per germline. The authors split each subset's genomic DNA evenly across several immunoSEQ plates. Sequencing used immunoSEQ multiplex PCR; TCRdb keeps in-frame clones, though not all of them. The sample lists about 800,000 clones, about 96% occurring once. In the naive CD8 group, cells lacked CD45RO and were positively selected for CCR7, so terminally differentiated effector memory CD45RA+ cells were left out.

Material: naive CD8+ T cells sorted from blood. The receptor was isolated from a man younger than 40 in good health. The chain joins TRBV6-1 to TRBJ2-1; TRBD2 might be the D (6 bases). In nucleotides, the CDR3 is TGTGCCAGCAGTGAAGCCAGATCCGGGGGTGGTGAGCAGTTCTTC. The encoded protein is CASSEARSGGGEQFF.